This T cell receptor beta chain was found in a study of T cell responses to AZD1222 COVID-19 vaccine. Sequenced by immunoSEQ multiplex PCR; TCRdb stores in-frame clones only, minus some. Of more than 140,000 clones listed, around 89% are singletons. V was pared by 1 base and J by 5 bases, with 6 bases between. The CDR3 has 12 residues. Germline V gene lookup returns CDR1 SGHDT and CDR2 YYEEEE. The specimen was peripheral blood, collected on day 0 of AZD1222 vaccination. The chain has TRBV5-6 and TRBJ1-1; D not certain. This clonotype originated in an adult in good health. The CDR3 loop reads CASSLRRTEAFF. The CDR3 bases are TGTGCCAGCAGCTTGAGGAGGACTGAAGCTTTCTTT.